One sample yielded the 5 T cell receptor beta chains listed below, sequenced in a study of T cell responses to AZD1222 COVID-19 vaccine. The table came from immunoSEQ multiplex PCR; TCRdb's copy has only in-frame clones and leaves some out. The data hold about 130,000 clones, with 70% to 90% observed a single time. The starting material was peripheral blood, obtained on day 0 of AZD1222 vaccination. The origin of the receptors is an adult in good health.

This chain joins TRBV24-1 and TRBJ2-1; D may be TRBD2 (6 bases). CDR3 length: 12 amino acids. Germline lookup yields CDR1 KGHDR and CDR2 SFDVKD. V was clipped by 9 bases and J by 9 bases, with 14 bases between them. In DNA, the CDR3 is TGTGCCACCGCTCGGGGGACGAGTGAGCAGTTCTTC. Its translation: CATARGTSEQFF.

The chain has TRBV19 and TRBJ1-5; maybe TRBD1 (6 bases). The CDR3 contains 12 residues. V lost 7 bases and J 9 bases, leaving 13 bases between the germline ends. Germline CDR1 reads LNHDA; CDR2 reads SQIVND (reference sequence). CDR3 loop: CASKGVSVPQHF. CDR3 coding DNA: TGTGCCAGTAAGGGGGTTTCGGTGCCCCAGCATTTT.

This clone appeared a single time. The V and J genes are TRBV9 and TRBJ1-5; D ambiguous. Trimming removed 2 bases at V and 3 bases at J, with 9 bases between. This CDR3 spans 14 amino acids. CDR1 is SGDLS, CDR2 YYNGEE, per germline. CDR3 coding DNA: TGTGCCAGCAGCGTCGGGCACCTCAATCAGCCCCAGCATTTT. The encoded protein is CASSVGHLNQPQHF.

In DNA form, the CDR3 reads TGTGCCAGCAGCCCCCATGGGGGGAACTCCTACGAGCAGTACTTC. It encodes CASSPHGGNSYEQYF. The chain combines TRBV7-2 with TRBJ2-7; D may be TRBD2 (6 bases). This CDR3 region has 15 residues. Trimming pared 5 bases from V and 0 bases from J, leaving 14 bases between. Germline V lookup: CDR1 SGHTA, CDR2 FQGNSA.

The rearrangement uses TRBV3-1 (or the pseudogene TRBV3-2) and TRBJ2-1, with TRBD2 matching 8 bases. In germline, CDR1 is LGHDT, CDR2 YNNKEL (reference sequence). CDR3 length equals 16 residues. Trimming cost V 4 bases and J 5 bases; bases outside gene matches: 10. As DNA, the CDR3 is TGTGCCAGCAGCCCAACTACCAGCGGGAGAGACAATGAGCAGTTCTTC. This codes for CASSPTTSGRDNEQFF.